This TCR beta chain was recovered during a study of T cells in tumors after PD-1 blockade (dated by TCRdb to the late 2010s). Regarding the study in general: Patients with prior checkpoint blockade, systemic immunosuppressant use, or recent radiotherapy or other anti-cancer therapy within 4 weeks were excluded. Bulk TCR sequencing was performed on roughly nine peripheral blood samples from a handful of patients to compare blood and tumor clonotypes. RECIST version 1.1 was used to evaluate clinical response. Patients received pembrolizumab 200 mg every 3 weeks or cemiplimab 350 mg every 2 weeks. Using site-matched tumors from BCC or SCC patients sampled before and after anti-PD-1 therapy, the study carried out paired single-cell RNA and TCR sequencing. A subset of patients also received ongoing daily vismodegib 150 mg during anti-PD-1 treatment. An average of 113,528 TCR templates (range 24,679-257,772) and roughly 37,000 unique clonotypes was obtained for peripheral blood samples. Paper-wide results and their limitations: Approximately 38% of tumor TCR clonotypes were found in blood, and some novel exhausted tumor clones appeared in pre-treatment blood, suggesting peripheral recruitment. The source of novel T cell clones was not identified and could include lymphoid organs or rare unexpanded clones within the tumor or its periphery.

Deep TCRbeta sequencing was performed with the immunoSEQ platform. Under the source paper's analysis protocol: Only productive rearrangements were exported from the immunoSEQ Analyzer for downstream analysis. Bulk TCRbeta clonotypes were assigned T cell phenotypes by matching to single-cell RNA+TCR-seq clones sharing the same TCRbeta sequence. Using bulk TCR sequencing data, clone enrichment in tumor was calculated by dividing a clone's tumor frequency by the same clone's PBMC frequency. GLIPH was used to group TCRs into specificity groups, clusters of distinct TCRs likely recognizing common antigens via shared CDR3 motifs. What TCRdb holds here is the immuneACCESS table cut down to in-frame rearrangements. Part of the clones is not present; checked against another copy, under half of the missing clones reflect an unresolved V gene, and the others are unexplained. Clone size and the V and J calls come from that table; the DNA yielded D and trimming. Present in this sample are 20,000 to 25,000 clones, around 80% of which were seen just once. The top ten clones comprise roughly 25% of the sample.

Taken with the paper, the label for time point translates to: before anti-PD-1 therapy. For bulk TCRbeta sequencing, genomic DNA was extracted from tumor biopsies or peripheral blood, and input amounts ranged from roughly 550 ng to 6,500 ng. Every patient had histologically proven advanced or metastatic basal or squamous cell carcinoma and was a poor candidate for surgical resection. The basal cell carcinoma cohort was made up of roughly eleven patients, and bulk tumor TCR sequencing was performed for roughly 8 of these patients. This clone was observed a handful of times. This clone's antigen is unknown. One base away there is no much larger clone; base qualities are not given. The CDR3 has 14 amino acids, counting the end cysteine and phenylalanine. The sequence is cut down to CDR3 DNA, 42 bases in frame from base 1. Looking up the germline V gene yields CDR1 SGHDT and CDR2 YYEEEE. V is cut back by 4 bases and J by 2 bases, with 4 bases in the junction unmatched.

The V and J genes are TRBV5-6 and TRBJ1-2; 8 of the junction bases match TRBD1. This clonotype originated in a human donor with basal cell carcinoma. This material consisted of PBMCs, taken before anti-PD-1 treatment. The base sequence is TGTGCCAGCAGCGTACAGGGGGTCAACTATGGCTACACCTTC. It encodes CASSVQGVNYGYTF.